These 20 T cell receptor beta chains originate from one sample sequenced in a study of cytomegalovirus exposure and HLA in healthy donors. 60 Vbeta and 13 Jbeta primers were used in PCR. Libraries were prepared by immunoSEQ multiplex PCR; TCRdb keeps only in-frame clonotypes and omits some of them. The sample records 150,000 to 200,000 clones, 80% to 90% being singletons. The specimen sequenced was PBMCs. The receptors were gathered from a man between 18 and 35 years old in good health and CMV-seronegative.

This sequence joins TRBV27 and TRBJ2-6; a possible D gene is TRBD2 (6 bases). Looked up from germline, CDR1 is MNHEY and CDR2 is SMNVEV (reference sequence). This CDR3 has 16 amino acids. The V end lost 3 bases, the J end lost 0 bases, and 9 bases lay between the germline ends. The CDR3 loop reads CASSLVRGSGANVLTF. CDR3 DNA: TGTGCCAGCAGTTTGGTGCGGGGCTCTGGGGCCAACGTCCTGACTTTC.

V usage is TRBV29-1 and J usage is TRBJ2-3, with D possibly being TRBD2 (5 bases). Per the germline V gene, CDR1 is SQVTM and CDR2 is ANQGSEA. The ends were cut back, 4 bases at V and 6 bases at J, with 17 bases in the middle. This CDR3 spans 14 amino acids. CDR3 DNA: TGCAGCGTTGGTGCGAGCGGCCTCACGGATACGCAGTATTTT. It specifies CSVGASGLTDTQYF.

The chain couples TRBV7-2 to TRBJ2-5; D gene uncertain. CDR3 length: 12 residues. V was pared by 2 bases and J by 4 bases, with 5 bases between. Germline CDR1 is SGHTA and CDR2 is FQGNSA. This chain's CDR3 is CASSLYRETQYF. CDR3 nucleotide sequence: TGTGCCAGCAGCTTATATCGAGAGACCCAGTACTTC.

This chain links TRBV15 with TRBJ2-3; D might be TRBD2 (6 bases). V gave up 5 bases and J gave up 1 base, with 13 bases separating them. CDR1 is LNHNV, CDR2 YYDKDF, per germline (reference sequence). CDR3 length equals 15 residues. The CDR3, as DNA: TGTGCCACCAGCCTGGGACTTCAACGCACAGATACGCAGTATTTT. Translation: CATSLGLQRTDTQYF. The complete variable domain, with remaining parts taken from reference TRBV15 and TRBJ2-3, reads DAMVIQNPRYQVTQFGKPVTLSCSQTLNHNVMYWYQQKSSQAPKLLFHYYDKDFNNEADTPDNFQSRRPNTSFCFLDIRSPGLGDTAMYLCATSLGLQRTDTQYFGPGTRLTVL.

Concerning this clone: One end of the junction fails to match germline, which may point to a read error. Other DNA sequences within the sample encode an identical CDR3. This sequence joins TRBV2 and TRBJ2-7, with a possible D match to TRBD2 (6 bases). Germline CDR1 SNHLY, CDR2 FYNNEI. This CDR3 contains 17 residues. The CDR3 reads CASIRGTSQSAPYEQYF. CDR3 DNA sequence: TGTGCCAGCATCCGCGGGACCTCCCAGTCGGCCCCCTATGAGCAGTACTTC.

CDR3 nucleotides: TGTGCCAGTAGTATTCGCCCGGGACAGACGGGGTATGAAAAACTGTTTTTT. Encoded protein: CASSIRPGQTGYEKLFF. The chain carries TRBV19 and TRBJ1-4; 7 nucleotides line up with TRBD1. CDR1 LNHDA and CDR2 SQIVND come from the germline V gene (reference sequence). The CDR3 loop spans 17 amino acids. V shed 3 bases, J shed 6 bases, and the junction held 13 bases outside the gene matches. The variable domain in full, completed from reference TRBV19 and TRBJ1-4, reads DGGITQSPKYLFRKEGQNVTLSCEQNLNHDAMYWYRQDPGQGLRLIYYSQIVNDFQKGDIAEGYSVSREKKESFPLTVTSAQKNPTAFYLCASSIRPGQTGYEKLFFGSGTQLSVL.

The chain is built from TRBV5-1 and TRBJ2-2, with TRBD1 identical over 10 bases. CDR1 and CDR2 from the germline V gene are SGHRS and YFSETQ. The CDR3 extends over 18 amino acids. Trimming cost V 0 bases and J 5 bases; bases outside gene matches: 10. The CDR3 spells CASSLGQGAWGSTGELFF. CDR3 DNA: TGCGCCAGCAGCTTGGGACAGGGGGCGTGGGGGTCGACCGGGGAGCTGTTTTTT.

DNA for the CDR3: TGTGCCAGCAGCCAAGATCTGAGGCAGGAAGCTTTCTTT. It specifies CASSQDLRQEAFF. V gene TRBV4-2 combines with J gene TRBJ1-1; D is unresolved. The germline V and J ends were trimmed by 0 bases and 8 bases, with 10 bases remaining between them. Germline loops: CDR1 LGHNA, CDR2 YNFKEQ. The CDR3 runs 13 residues.

This chain uses TRBV7-2 with TRBJ2-5; 10 nucleotides line up with TRBD2. The DNA matches TRBJ2-7 better at its end, which makes the J call doubtful. Germline V gene sequence: CDR1 SGHTA, CDR2 FQGNSA. This CDR3 spans 18 amino acids. Here the CDR3 reads CASSFSGGALSQVYEQYF. In nucleotides, the CDR3 is TGTGCCAGCAGTTTCAGCGGGGGGGCCCTCAGCCAGGTTTACGAGCAGTACTTC.

The chain uses TRBV7-2 and TRBJ1-2; 9 nucleotides line up with TRBD1. After removal of 5 bases from V and 7 bases from J, the junction contained 8 bases not matched to a gene. The CDR3 has 14 amino acids. Germline CDR1 SGHTA, CDR2 FQGNSA. The CDR3 sequence is CASSPLGQGVGYTF. CDR3 bases: TGTGCCAGCAGCCCACTGGGACAGGGAGTTGGCTACACCTTC.

V is TRBV15 and J is TRBJ1-1, with D maybe TRBD1 (6 bases). Germline values: CDR1 LNHNV, CDR2 YYDKDF (reference sequence). The ends were cut back, 6 bases at V and 8 bases at J, with 16 bases in the middle. CDR3 length: 13 amino acids. This chain's CDR3 is CATSFRGFAEAFF. The DNA of the CDR3 is TGTGCCACCAGTTTCAGGGGATTCGCCGAAGCTTTCTTT.

The gene calls are TRBV18 and TRBJ2-3; TRBD2 matches at 7 bases. Germline V gives CDR1 KGHSH, CDR2 LQKENI. This CDR3 region has 16 residues. The trim removed 2 bases at V and 0 bases at J, leaving 5 bases unmatched. CDR3: CASSPGPAGSTDTQYF. The CDR3 nucleotides read TGTGCCAGCTCACCAGGTCCAGCGGGAAGCACAGATACGCAGTATTTT.

V usage is TRBV5-1 and J usage is TRBJ2-7, with 7 nucleotides matching TRBD1. V lost 2 bases and J lost 6; bases outside the gene matches: 5. This CDR3 is 13 amino acids long. CDR1 SGHRS and CDR2 YFSETQ come from the germline V gene. CDR3 DNA sequence: TGCGCCAGCAGCTTTGACAGGGTTAGCGAGCAGTACTTC. This codes for CASSFDRVSEQYF.

This clone is deemed medium-sized. This chain links TRBV9 with TRBJ2-3; 8 nucleotides match TRBD2. The CDR3 is 17 amino acids. Germline CDR1 reads SGDLS; CDR2 reads YYNGEE. Germline trimming cut 0 bases from V and 2 bases from J; bases unmatched to any gene: 8. The CDR3 is CASSVASGLDLTDTQYF. CDR3 bases: TGTGCCAGCAGCGTAGCCTCGGGACTAGACCTCACAGATACGCAGTATTTT.

This clone was counted a few times. The chain employs TRBV5-1 and TRBJ2-2; 10 nucleotides agree with TRBD2. Germline trimming cut 4 bases from V and 5 bases from J; bases unmatched to any gene: 8. The CDR3 runs 16 residues. Looked up from germline, CDR1 is SGHRS and CDR2 is YFSETQ. The CDR3 DNA is TGCGCCAGCAGCCCCTATAGCGGGGGGAGGACCGGGGAGCTGTTTTTT. Its translation is CASSPYSGGRTGELFF.

Concerning this clone itself: At the DNA level, this CDR3 is encoded by other sequences in the same sample as well. The chain links TRBV4-1 to TRBJ2-7; 12 bases fit TRBD1. The V and J ends lost 4 bases and 7 bases, in that order; junction bases with no gene match: 2. CDR1 is MGHRA and CDR2 is YSYEKL in the germline V gene. This CDR3 comprises 13 residues. The CDR3 DNA is TGCGCCAGCAGCCGGGACAGGGGGCTTGAGCAGTACTTC. Protein product: CASSRDRGLEQYF.

The chain uses TRBV28 and TRBJ1-4; TRBD1 is a possible D gene (5 bases). This CDR3 comprises 14 residues. V dropped 3 bases and J dropped 7 bases, with 12 bases sitting between them. Per the germline V gene, CDR1 is MDHEN and CDR2 is SYDVKM. DNA for the CDR3: TGTGCCAGCAGTTTTTGGGGCGAGAGTGAAAAACTGTTTTTT. Its translation is CASSFWGESEKLFF.

Worth noting for this clone: Mismatch with germline at one junction end may stem from a read error. V gene TRBV7-9 combines with J gene TRBJ1-2, with TRBD1 matching over 12 bases. This CDR3 is 14 amino acids long. Germline V gene data show CDR1 as SEHNR and CDR2 as FQNEAQ (reference sequence). CDR3 loop: CSSSPGQGAGGYTF. CDR3 coding DNA: TGTTCCAGCAGCCCGGGACAGGGGGCCGGTGGCTACACCTTC. Supplemented by reference TRBV7-9 and TRBJ1-2, the full variable domain reads DTGVSQNPRHKITKRGQNVTFRCDPISEHNRLYWYRQTLGQGPEFLTYFQNEAQLEKSRLLSDRFSAERPKGSFSTLEIQRTEQGDSAMYLCSSSPGQGAGGYTFGSGTRLTVV.

Only one count was recorded for this clone. The junction does not match germline at one end; this may be a read error. The chain is built from TRBV7-9 and TRBJ1-1; D is perhaps TRBD1 (6 bases). The CDR3 has 15 residues. The germline CDR1 and CDR2 sequences are SEHNR and FQNEAQ (reference sequence). The CDR3 loop reads CSSSTLQGEDTEAFF. CDR3 in DNA: TGTTCCAGCAGCACCCTACAGGGAGAGGACACTGAAGCTTTCTTT.

V gene TRBV15 combines with J gene TRBJ1-4; D is undetermined. This CDR3 is 16 amino acids long. Trimming removed 4 bases from V and 2 bases from J, with 14 bases in between. Germline values: CDR1 LNHNV, CDR2 YYDKDF (reference sequence). The CDR3 spells CATSTGSTVTNEKLFF. The CDR3 coding sequence is TGTGCCACCAGCACCGGGAGCACAGTCACTAATGAAAAACTGTTTTTT.